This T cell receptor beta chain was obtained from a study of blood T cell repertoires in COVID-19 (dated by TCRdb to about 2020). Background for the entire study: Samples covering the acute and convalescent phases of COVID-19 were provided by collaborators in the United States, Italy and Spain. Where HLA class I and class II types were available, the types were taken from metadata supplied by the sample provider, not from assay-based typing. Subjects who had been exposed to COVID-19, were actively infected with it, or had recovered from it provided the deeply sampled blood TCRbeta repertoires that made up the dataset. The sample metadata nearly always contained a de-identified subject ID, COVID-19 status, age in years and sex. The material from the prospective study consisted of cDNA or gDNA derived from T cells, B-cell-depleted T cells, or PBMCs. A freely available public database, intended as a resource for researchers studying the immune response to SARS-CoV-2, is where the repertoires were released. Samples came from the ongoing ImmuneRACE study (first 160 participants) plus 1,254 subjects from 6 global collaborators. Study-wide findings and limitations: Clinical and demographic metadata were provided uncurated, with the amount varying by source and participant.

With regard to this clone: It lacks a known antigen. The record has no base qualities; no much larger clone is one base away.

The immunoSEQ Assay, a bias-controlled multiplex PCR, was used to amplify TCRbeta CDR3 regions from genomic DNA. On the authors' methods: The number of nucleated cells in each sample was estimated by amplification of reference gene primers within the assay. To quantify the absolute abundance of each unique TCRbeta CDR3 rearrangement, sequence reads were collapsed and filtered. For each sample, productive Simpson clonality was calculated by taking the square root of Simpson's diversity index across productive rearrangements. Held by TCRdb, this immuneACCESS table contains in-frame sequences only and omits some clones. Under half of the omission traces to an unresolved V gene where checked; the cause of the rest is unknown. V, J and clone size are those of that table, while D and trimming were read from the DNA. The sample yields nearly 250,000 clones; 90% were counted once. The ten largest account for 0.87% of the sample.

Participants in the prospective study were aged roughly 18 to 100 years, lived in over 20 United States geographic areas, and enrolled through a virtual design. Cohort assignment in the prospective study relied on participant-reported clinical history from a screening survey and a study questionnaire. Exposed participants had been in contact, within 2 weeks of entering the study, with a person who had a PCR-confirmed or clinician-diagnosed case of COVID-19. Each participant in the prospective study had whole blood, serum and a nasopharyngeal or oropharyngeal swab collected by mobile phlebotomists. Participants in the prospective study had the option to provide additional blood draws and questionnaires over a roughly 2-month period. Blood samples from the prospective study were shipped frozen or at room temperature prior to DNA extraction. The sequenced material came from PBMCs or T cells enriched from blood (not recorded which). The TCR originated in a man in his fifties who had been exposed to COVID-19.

The DNA sequence reads TGTGCCAGCAGTTTATACATGTATGGCTACACCTTC. Its protein reads: CASSLYMYGYTF. Recombination joined TRBV28 with TRBJ1-2; the D segment cannot be called with confidence. CDR1 and CDR2 (MDHEN, SYDVKM) derive from the germline V gene. Including the terminal cysteine and phenylalanine, the CDR3 comprises 12 residues. Kept here is only the CDR3 DNA, which spans 36 bases and is read in frame from base 1. V lost 1 base and J lost 5 bases; the stretch between them is 5 bases long.